These 24 T cell receptor beta chains originate from one sample sequenced in a study of blood T cell repertoires in COVID-19. Clones were sequenced by immunoSEQ multiplex PCR, and TCRdb holds only the in-frame ones, with some missing. Here the sample spans roughly 390,000 clones, 80% to 90% being singletons. Input material: peripheral blood. Receptor source: a woman under 40 with COVID-19, enrolled during active disease.

The V call is TRBV27, the J call TRBJ2-2; D might be TRBD2 (6 bases). Germline V gene data show CDR1 as MNHEY and CDR2 as SMNVEV (reference sequence). The CDR3 is 16 residues long. The germline V and J ends were trimmed by 8 bases and 1 base, with 17 bases remaining between them. For the CDR3, the DNA is TGTGCCAGCGTAGACCTGGGAGCGGGGAACACCGGGGAGCTGTTTTTT. It specifies CASVDLGAGNTGELFF.

The chain uses TRBV5-4 and TRBJ2-5, with 7 nucleotides matching TRBD2. This CDR3 has 14 amino acids. Germline V gene lookup returns CDR1 SGHNT and CDR2 YYREEE (reference sequence). The ends lost 1 base at V and 5 bases at J; junction bases unmatched: 5. The CDR3 sequence is CASSLMGEGETQYF. CDR3 nucleotide sequence: TGTGCCAGCAGCTTGATGGGGGAGGGGGAGACCCAGTACTTC.

The chain recombines TRBV28 with TRBJ1-1, with 8 nucleotides matching TRBD1. V lost 6 bases to trimming and J lost 7 bases; unmatched junction nucleotides: 10. CDR3 length: 14 residues. Germline CDR1 MDHEN, CDR2 SYDVKM. CDR3 sequence: CASSPPGQGSEAFF. The CDR3 nucleotides are TGTGCCAGCAGCCCACCCGGACAGGGAAGTGAAGCTTTCTTT. Full variable domain (rest looked up from reference TRBV28 and TRBJ1-1): DVKVTQSSRYLVKRTGEKVFLECVQDMDHENMFWYRQDPGLGLRLIYFSYDVKMKEKGDIPEGYSVSREKKERFSLILESASTNQTSMYLCASSPPGQGSEAFFGQGTRLTVV.

This clone showed up many times. The V call is TRBV5-1, the J call TRBJ2-7; 7 nucleotides line up with TRBD1. The V gene end was trimmed by 4 bases and the J gene end by 7 bases; junction bases not matched to a gene: 8. This CDR3 has 13 residues. Germline values: CDR1 SGHRS, CDR2 YFSETQ. For the CDR3, the DNA is TGCGCCAGCAGCCGGAGCGTGACAGGGGAGCAGTACTTC. Translated: CASSRSVTGEQYF.

V usage is TRBV5-6 and J usage is TRBJ1-2; 8 bases are shared with TRBD1. From germline, CDR1 is SGHDT and CDR2 YYEEEE. This CDR3 is built from 14 residues. Trimming at V came to 1 base and at J to 3 bases, leaving 2 bases not matched to a gene. CDR3 residues: CASSLQGAHYGYTF. CDR3 nucleotides: TGTGCCAGCAGCTTGCAGGGGGCGCACTATGGCTACACCTTC.

This clone was picked up one time. The chain couples TRBV2 to TRBJ1-2, with 9 bases matching TRBD1. The J segment lost 5 bases and the V segment lost 7 bases, leaving 23 bases of the junction unmatched. From germline, CDR1 is SNHLY and CDR2 FYNNEI. The CDR3 sequence is 19 residues long. DNA for the CDR3: TGTGCCAGCAATCCAGGGGAGATGGTTGAGGACAGGGGTAATTATGGCTACACCTTC. It translates to CASNPGEMVEDRGNYGYTF.

CDR3 nucleotide sequence: TGTGCCAGCAACAGGGAGCGCAATCAGCCCCAGCATTTT. Protein sequence: CASNRERNQPQHF. The J gene is TRBJ1-5, the V gene TRBV2; D might be TRBD1 (6 bases). The germline V gene encodes CDR1 SNHLY and CDR2 FYNNEI. V was trimmed by 7 bases and J by 2 bases, leaving 9 bases between them. This CDR3 region has 13 residues.

The V gene is TRBV11-2, the J gene TRBJ1-1; TRBD1 is a possible D gene (6 bases). V lost 3 bases, J lost 4 bases, and 9 bases lay in between. The CDR3 spans 13 residues. CDR1 and CDR2 (germline): SGHAT, FQNNGV. In DNA, the CDR3 is TGTGCCAGCAGCTTCGGGGGGGCCACTGAAGCTTTCTTT. This codes for CASSFGGATEAFF.

V usage is TRBV25-1 and J usage is TRBJ2-1, with unresolved D. Germline V gene data show CDR1 as MGHDK and CDR2 as SYGVNS. The CDR3 totals 18 residues. Between the trimmed V and J ends, which lost 2 bases and 0 bases, there was a span of 17 bases. The CDR3 sequence is CASSEPVTSDSSYNEQFF. CDR3 DNA sequence: TGTGCCAGCAGTGAACCCGTAACTTCCGATAGCTCCTACAATGAGCAGTTCTTC. The whole variable domain, remainder taken from reference TRBV25-1 and TRBJ2-1, is EADIYQTPRYLVIGTGKKITLECSQTMGHDKMYWYQQDPGMELHLIHYSYGVNSTEKGDLSSESTVSRIRTEHFPLTLESARPSHTSQYLCASSEPVTSDSSYNEQFFGPGTRLTVL.

This chain uses TRBV4-3 with TRBJ1-5; D gene unclear. The ends were cut back, 1 base at V and 5 bases at J, with 18 bases in the middle. The CDR3 extends over 17 amino acids. From germline, CDR1 is LGHNA and CDR2 YSLEER. The CDR3 reads CASSQGAVSGDHQPQHF. In DNA, the CDR3 is TGCGCCAGCAGCCAAGGGGCCGTATCGGGAGATCATCAGCCCCAGCATTTT.

V is TRBV6-5 and J is TRBJ2-7; TRBD1 is a possible D gene (6 bases). The length of the CDR3 is 13 residues. Trimming pared 7 bases from V and 5 bases from J, leaving 15 bases between. Germline-derived CDR1 and CDR2 are MNHEY and SVGAGI. DNA of the CDR3: TGTGCCAGCACCGGGACACCCTCGGACGAGCAGTACTTC. Translated: CASTGTPSDEQYF.

The chain couples TRBV7-9 to TRBJ1-2; perhaps TRBD1 as D (5 bases). The CDR3 is made up of 13 amino acids. The ends were cut back, 5 bases at V and 8 bases at J, with 15 bases in the middle. CDR1 and CDR2 from the germline V gene are SEHNR and FQNEAQ (reference sequence). For the CDR3, the DNA is TGTGCCAGCAGCGAGTTCAGGGCTTCGGGCTACACCTTC. It yields the protein CASSEFRASGYTF.

DNA for the CDR3: TGTGCCAGCAGTTTTGCTAGCGGGAGGGCCTCCTACAATGAGCAGTTCTTC. This encodes CASSFASGRASYNEQFF. The chain recombines TRBV27 with TRBJ2-1; 12 bases map to TRBD2. There are 17 residues in the CDR3. The V and J ends lost 3 bases and 0 bases, in that order; junction bases with no gene match: 3. The germline CDR1 and CDR2 sequences are MNHEY and SMNVEV (reference sequence).

The CDR3 DNA is TGTGCCAGTAGTATCTCCCGGGGAGGCTCCTACGAGCAGTACTTC. This encodes CASSISRGGSYEQYF. The J gene is TRBJ2-7, the V gene TRBV19; perhaps TRBD2 as D (6 bases). Germline-derived CDR1 and CDR2 are LNHDA and SQIVND (reference sequence). V lost 3 bases, J lost 0 bases, and 12 bases lay in between. This CDR3 spans 15 amino acids.

V and J are TRBV2 and TRBJ2-7; D is possibly TRBD2 (5 bases). The V gene's germline CDR1 is SNHLY and CDR2 FYNNEI. Deletions cut 7 bases from V and 3 bases from J, with 10 bases between. This CDR3 region has 12 residues. The CDR3 DNA reads as TGTGCCAGCACCGGCGGAGGCTACGAGCAGTACTTC. This sequence encodes CASTGGGYEQYF.

The gene calls are TRBV3-1 (or the pseudogene TRBV3-2) and TRBJ1-3; a weak D match, TRBD1 (6 bases). V was pared by 2 bases and J by 0 bases, with 14 bases between. In germline, CDR1 is LGHDT, CDR2 YNNKEL (reference sequence). The CDR3 is made up of 17 amino acids. CDR3 in DNA: TGTGCCAGCAGCCAACGGACAGCTGCAGACTCTGGAAACACCATATATTTT. It codes for CASSQRTAADSGNTIYF.

V gene TRBV9 combines with J gene TRBJ1-4; D remains unclear. CDR3 length equals 15 residues. The V and J ends lost 5 bases and 4 bases respectively, with 15 bases between them. Germline V gene data show CDR1 as SGDLS and CDR2 as YYNGEE. CDR3 amino acids: CASSDQGAFNEKLFF. The DNA for the CDR3 is TGTGCCAGCAGTGACCAAGGAGCTTTTAATGAAAAACTGTTTTTT.

The rearrangement joins TRBV12-3 or TRBV12-4 to TRBJ1-5; D unclear. This CDR3 is built from 12 residues. With 7 bases removed from V and 6 bases from J, the gap between germline ends came to 10 bases. The DNA for the CDR3 is TGTGCCAGCACCAGTGGCGGTCAGCCCCAGCATTTT. It is translated as CASTSGGQPQHF.

V and J are TRBV6-5 and TRBJ2-5; the match to TRBD2 covers 7 bases. The CDR3 is 13 amino acids. Per the germline V gene, CDR1 is MNHEY and CDR2 is SVGAGI. V gave up 6 bases and J gave up 5 bases; unmatched junction bases: 6. The CDR3 region has the DNA TGTGCCAGCAGGTCGGCGGGAGTGGAGACCCAGTACTTC. Protein product: CASRSAGVETQYF.

The rearrangement joins TRBV6-6 to TRBJ1-1; no clear D. This CDR3 is built from 13 residues. CDR1 and CDR2 from the germline V gene are MNHNY and SVGAGI (reference sequence). V shed 0 bases and J shed 3 bases, with 5 bases lying between them. CDR3 sequence (DNA): TGTGCCAGCAGTTACTCCCTTTACACTGAAGCTTTCTTT. It translates to CASSYSLYTEAFF.

The rearrangement joins TRBV28 to TRBJ2-3, with a tentative D call TRBD2 (5 bases). V lost 3 bases to trimming and J lost 4 bases, with 11 bases between them. The CDR3 spans 14 residues. Germline V gene data show CDR1 as MDHEN and CDR2 as SYDVKM. CDR3 nucleotides: TGTGCCAGCAGTTTGAGGGAGCTGTCAGATACGCAGTATTTT. Its translation is CASSLRELSDTQYF.

The chain is built from TRBV28 and TRBJ2-5; 12 bases match TRBD2. The CDR3 sequence is 15 residues long. The germline V gene has CDR1 MDHEN and CDR2 SYDVKM. J lost 3 bases, V lost 4 bases, and 3 bases had no gene match. CDR3 protein: CASSSRLAGEETQYF. In nucleotides, the CDR3 is TGTGCCAGCAGTTCACGACTAGCGGGAGAAGAGACCCAGTACTTC.

This clone was seen once. V gene TRBV19 combines with J gene TRBJ2-3; D is possibly TRBD1 (6 bases). Trimming left V 4 bases short and J 0 bases short, with 8 bases between. Germline CDR1 and CDR2: LNHDA and SQIVND (reference sequence). This CDR3 is 14 amino acids long. In nucleotides, the CDR3 is TGTGCCAGTAGTAACAGGGCTAGCACAGATACGCAGTATTTT. Translating it yields CASSNRASTDTQYF.

V and J are TRBV5-1 and TRBJ2-5; 12 nucleotides match TRBD2. The germline V gene has CDR1 SGHRS and CDR2 YFSETQ. V gave up 3 bases and J gave up 1 base; unmatched junction bases: 4. The length of the CDR3 is 16 residues. CDR3 nucleotide sequence: TGCGCCAGCAGCTGGTGGACTAGCGGGGTCCAAGAGACCCAGTACTTC. Residues: CASSWWTSGVQETQYF. The variable domain in full, with the rest retrieved from reference TRBV5-1 and TRBJ2-5, is KAGVTQTPRYLIKTRGQQVTLSCSPISGHRSVSWYQQTPGQGLQFLFEYFSETQRNKGNFPGRFSGRQFSNSRSEMNVSTLELGDSALYLCASSWWTSGVQETQYFGPGTRLLVL.